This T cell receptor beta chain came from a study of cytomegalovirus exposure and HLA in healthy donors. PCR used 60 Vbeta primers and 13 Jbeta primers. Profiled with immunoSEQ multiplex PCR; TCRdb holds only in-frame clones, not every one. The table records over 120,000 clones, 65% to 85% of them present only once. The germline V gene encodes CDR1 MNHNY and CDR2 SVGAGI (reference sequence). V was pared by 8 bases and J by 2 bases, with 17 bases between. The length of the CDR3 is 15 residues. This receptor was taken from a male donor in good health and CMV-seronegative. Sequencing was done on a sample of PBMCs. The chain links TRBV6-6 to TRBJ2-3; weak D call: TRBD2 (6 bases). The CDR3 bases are TGTGCCAGCGGCCATAGGGACTTATACACAGATACGCAGTATTTT. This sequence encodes CASGHRDLYTDTQYF.